The 10 T cell receptor beta chains presented below share a single source sample, sequenced in a study of molecular identifiers for immune sequencing clone quantification. TCRdb re-analysed the PCR reads in MiXCR, keeping a single row per CDR3 protein. This sample carries some 320,000 distinct CDR3 sequences, about a fifth of them seen once, and the ten largest clones take about 0.81%. Material: naive CD8+ T cells from blood, with Jurkat cell RNA spiked in. Subset specified: FACS-sorted CD8+CD4-CCR7+CD45RA+ naive T cells. The receptor set was obtained from a human donor in good health. Some libraries in this study had Jurkat cell RNA spiked in.

V gene TRBV2 combines with J gene TRBJ2-7, with 8 nucleotides matching TRBD1. The V and J ends lost 5 bases and 0 bases, in that order; junction bases with no gene match: 9. This CDR3 is 16 amino acids long. Germline V gene sequence: CDR1 SNHLY, CDR2 FYNNEI. The CDR3 reads CASSQRPGQASYEQYF. For the CDR3, the DNA is TGTGCCAGCAGTCAACGCCCGGGACAGGCCTCCTACGAGCAGTACTTC.

The chain couples TRBV4-3 to TRBJ2-7; perhaps D is TRBD1 or TRBD2 (6 bases each). This CDR3 has 16 amino acids. Germline V lookup: CDR1 LGHNA, CDR2 YSLEER. The V end was cut by 0 bases, the J end by 2 bases, with 14 bases between. The CDR3 DNA sequence: TGCGCCAGCAGCCAAGATCGGGGGCGGTCTGCCTACGAGCAGTACTTC. Translated, it gives CASSQDRGRSAYEQYF.

The chain links TRBV6-5 to TRBJ2-1, with 7 bases fitting TRBD2. The germline V gene encodes CDR1 MNHEY and CDR2 SVGAGI. V lost 4 bases to trimming and J lost 7 bases; unmatched junction nucleotides: 13. The CDR3 spans 16 residues. The CDR3 bases are TGTGCCAGCAGTTCCCCCGGGGAGGGCCCTAAGAATGAGCAGTTCTTC. This translates into CASSSPGEGPKNEQFF.

The chain employs TRBV11-3 and TRBJ2-3, with TRBD1 matching 10 bases. There are 16 residues in the CDR3. J was trimmed by 4 bases and V by 1 base; bases with no gene match: 5. CDR1 and CDR2 from the germline V gene are SGHNT and YENEEA. DNA for the CDR3: TGTGCCAGCAGCTTAGGGGGACAGGGGTACGCAGATACGCAGTATTTT. Translated, it gives CASSLGGQGYADTQYF.

Turning to this clonotype: Since a much larger clone is just one base distant, this may be a read error. The chain joins TRBV7-2 to TRBJ2-1, with 7 bases matching TRBD2. Looked up from germline, CDR1 is SGHTA and CDR2 is FQGNSA. CDR3 length: 19 residues. CDR3 nucleotides: TGTGCCGGCAGCGATTTATCTCTCCCGGTCTCTAGCGGCGACAATGAGCAGTTCTTC. Its protein is CAGSDLSLPVSSGDNEQFF.

This clonotype appeared a few times. A single base separates this from a much larger clone, so it may be a read error. This chain links TRBV5-1 with TRBJ2-5; D is possibly TRBD2 (6 bases). Germline values: CDR1 SGHRS, CDR2 YFSETQ. The CDR3 contains 15 residues. The V and J ends lost 1 base and 5 bases respectively, with 15 bases between them. The CDR3 sequence: CASSLRQTSGETQYF. The CDR3 DNA sequence: TGCGCCAGCAGCTTGAGACAGACCAGCGGGGAGACCCAGTACTTC.

In the case of this clonotype: A much more abundant neighbour one base away suggests this may be a read error. The chain combines TRBV7-9 with TRBJ1-5, with unresolved D. The length of the CDR3 is 13 residues. Germline V gene sequence: CDR1 SEHNR, CDR2 FQNEAQ (reference sequence). The V and J ends lost 8 bases and 7 bases respectively, with 15 bases between them. CDR3 protein: CASGGGIGQPQHF. CDR3 bases: TGTGCCAGCGGCGGAGGGATAGGCCAGCCCCAGCATTTT.

V gene TRBV12-3 or TRBV12-4 combines with J gene TRBJ2-1, with 11 bases aligning to TRBD2. The CDR3 contains 16 residues. The V segment lost 4 bases and the J segment 5 bases; nucleotides outside the gene matches: 7. CDR3 protein: CASSYVSGRENNEQFF. CDR3 sequence (DNA): TGTGCCAGCAGTTATGTTAGCGGGAGGGAGAACAATGAGCAGTTCTTC.

This clonotype has more than one count but fewer than ten. V usage is TRBV4-3 and J usage is TRBJ2-2; TRBD2 is a possible D gene (6 bases). V was trimmed by 3 bases and J by 2 bases, leaving 13 bases between them. The CDR3 is made up of 16 amino acids. The germline CDR1 and CDR2 sequences are LGHNA and YSLEER. Here the CDR3 reads CASSQGLNPNTGELFF. The CDR3 nucleotides read TGCGCCAGCAGCCAGGGACTGAACCCAAACACCGGGGAGCTGTTTTTT.

This clonotype was observed at least ten times. The chain links TRBV14 to TRBJ2-7; D not resolved. This CDR3 comprises 16 residues. With 3 bases removed from V and 2 bases from J, the gap between germline ends came to 17 bases. Germline V lookup: CDR1 SGHDN, CDR2 FVKESK. CDR3 residues: CASSHFGDFTPYEQYF. As DNA, the CDR3 is TGTGCCAGCAGCCACTTTGGGGATTTCACTCCCTACGAGCAGTACTTC.